This TCR beta chain derives from a study of cytomegalovirus exposure and HLA in healthy donors. Study at large: Both the 120 or so validation repertoires and the 550 to 750 first-cohort repertoires used the same platform, as reported by a later analysis.

The CDR3 contains 14 residues. Germline V gives CDR1 KGHSH, CDR2 LQKENI. Losses at the gene ends were 2 bases for V and 4 bases for J; bases not matched to a gene: 2. The study, taken as a whole, reports: It was about 150 TCR beta chains that were listed as cytomegalovirus-associated. High specificity and sensitivity for cytomegalovirus status were reported for the classifier. Many donors carried some public TCRs, although rarity characterized most TCR sequences.

On this clone itself: Its specificity is unknown.

Clones were read by immunoSEQ multiplex PCR, and TCRdb kept only the in-frame ones, dropping some. The sample shows a few hundred thousand clones, roughly 89% of them seen only once. What was sequenced was PBMCs. The chain couples TRBV18 to TRBJ2-5; 9 nucleotides agree with TRBD2. This TCR came from a woman aged 18-30 years in good health and CMV-seronegative. Here the CDR3 reads CASSPVAGVETQYF. Written as DNA, the CDR3 is TGTGCCAGCTCACCAGTAGCGGGGGTAGAGACCCAGTACTTC. The whole variable domain, remainder taken from reference TRBV18 and TRBJ2-5, is NAGVMQNPRHLVRRRGQEARLRCSPMKGHSHVYWYRQLPEEGLKFMVYLQKENIIDESGMPKERFSAEFPKEGPSILRIQQVVRGDSAAYFCASSPVAGVETQYFGPGTRLLVL.